A selection of T cell receptor beta chains follows, all from one sample in a study of shared T cell receptors in the human thymus. Profiled with immunoSEQ multiplex PCR; TCRdb holds only in-frame clones, not every one. Among 640,000 or so clones, approximately 89% were seen once, and the ten largest hold just under 0.0095%. These data were also reused for a study on human thymus T cells.

Material for sequencing was thymocytes. The receptors were sampled from a boy younger than two with a congenital heart defect. The conserved cysteine and the conserved F or W are not part of the CDR3 here. Clone size, where shown, is once, few, many, or a class for clones that have expanded.

cdr3_aa: SDSRLAGAYEQY; clone_size: once; v_call: TRBV29-1
cdr3_aa: ASSSPLAPLYEQY; clone_size: .; v_call: TRBV5-8
cdr3_aa: ASSLDRGLANEQF; clone_size: .; v_call: TRBV7-3
cdr3_aa: ASSDYRNTGELF; clone_size: .; v_call: TRBV18
cdr3_aa: ASRGQGNTGELF; clone_size: .; v_call: TRBV2
cdr3_aa: ASSQPGRQRIDNYGYT; clone_size: .; v_call: TRBV4-1
cdr3_aa: ASSIATNHYTDTQY; clone_size: .; v_call: TRBV19
cdr3_aa: ASSLTVASGGAAQY; clone_size: .; v_call: TRBV27
cdr3_aa: ASSQGTMRF; clone_size: .; v_call: TRBV19
cdr3_aa: ASSLAHYSTLSYEQY; clone_size: .; v_call: TRBV7-8
cdr3_aa: ATSRKLAGGDTQY; clone_size: .; v_call: TRBV15
cdr3_aa: ASSLLPGQSNQPQH; clone_size: .; v_call: TRBV5-1
cdr3_aa: ASTRQGSNQPQH; clone_size: few; v_call: TRBV19
cdr3_aa: ASSQVSLNTEAF; clone_size: .; v_call: TRBV14
cdr3_aa: ASNYEGSGTSTDTQY; clone_size: .; v_call: TRBV28
cdr3_aa: ASSQRQGTDTQY; clone_size: .; v_call: TRBV6-6
cdr3_aa: AISGTRQGTNEQF; clone_size: .; v_call: TRBV10-3
cdr3_aa: ASSLTSGGSYEQY; clone_size: .; v_call: TRBV5-1
cdr3_aa: ASSLSRLLTYEQY; clone_size: .; v_call: TRBV28
cdr3_aa: ASSYKYRGSSTDTQY; clone_size: once; v_call: TRBV5-1
cdr3_aa: ASSSKTGAYNSPLH; clone_size: .; v_call: TRBV5-1
cdr3_aa: ASSLSWGSHRGPPYEQY; clone_size: .; v_call: TRBV27
cdr3_aa: ASSLEGQETQY; clone_size: .; v_call: TRBV7-2
cdr3_aa: ASSPFRVNTEAF; clone_size: .; v_call: TRBV28
cdr3_aa: AWSPRTGTNPNNSPLH; clone_size: .; v_call: TRBV30
cdr3_aa: SVEDRGREQY; clone_size: .; v_call: TRBV29-1
cdr3_aa: ASRKGYTEAF; clone_size: .; v_call: TRBV28
cdr3_aa: AWTGTGEKLF; clone_size: once; v_call: TRBV30
cdr3_aa: ASSYHHRDTTGELF; clone_size: .; v_call: TRBV7-2
cdr3_aa: ASSLLGTGLGDTQY; clone_size: .; v_call: TRBV28
cdr3_aa: AIRLAGGPDTQY; clone_size: .; v_call: TRBV10-3
cdr3_aa: ASSEKGGGTPGVETQY; clone_size: .; v_call: TRBV25-1
cdr3_aa: ASSEGTGPYNEQF; clone_size: .; v_call: TRBV5-1
cdr3_aa: ASSIRYIGNYEQY; clone_size: .; v_call: TRBV19
cdr3_aa: ASSLTGANQPQH; clone_size: .; v_call: TRBV5-6
cdr3_aa: ASSSWSSDGYT; clone_size: .; v_call: TRBV27
cdr3_aa: ASSIPGEQETQY; clone_size: .; v_call: TRBV28
cdr3_aa: ASSFVAGVDPLHAGELF; clone_size: .; v_call: TRBV28
cdr3_aa: ASGLGHAVLKF; clone_size: .; v_call: TRBV7-9
cdr3_aa: ASNFLPGQGGSYNSPLH; clone_size: .; v_call: TRBV4-3
cdr3_aa: ASRKLPHTKNIQY; clone_size: .; v_call: TRBV21-1
cdr3_aa: ASSLTFSSSDTQY; clone_size: .; v_call: TRBV7-8
cdr3_aa: ASSATDRGANEKLF; clone_size: .; v_call: TRBV7-9
cdr3_aa: ASSTHLGDNEKLF; clone_size: .; v_call: TRBV7-2
cdr3_aa: ASSHRGGWDQPQH; clone_size: .; v_call: TRBV2
cdr3_aa: ASSAEGLAGGLAVTQY; clone_size: .; v_call: TRBV9
cdr3_aa: ASSEGLLAGTYNEQF; clone_size: .; v_call: TRBV6-1
cdr3_aa: ASSPNSDSSYNEQF; clone_size: .; v_call: TRBV7-9
cdr3_aa: ASSLEGGVFDTEAF; clone_size: .; v_call: TRBV5-1
cdr3_aa: ASSQRATGYPNTGELF; clone_size: .; v_call: TRBV14
cdr3_aa: ASSGGGGAFHEQY; clone_size: .; v_call: TRBV25-1
cdr3_aa: ASLKGEGSYEQY; clone_size: once; v_call: TRBV11-2
cdr3_aa: ASSAWDRVGYEQY; clone_size: .; v_call: TRBV9
cdr3_aa: SVGGDRYETQY; clone_size: .; v_call: TRBV29-1
cdr3_aa: ASSSWTGLNTGELF; clone_size: .; v_call: TRBV6-5